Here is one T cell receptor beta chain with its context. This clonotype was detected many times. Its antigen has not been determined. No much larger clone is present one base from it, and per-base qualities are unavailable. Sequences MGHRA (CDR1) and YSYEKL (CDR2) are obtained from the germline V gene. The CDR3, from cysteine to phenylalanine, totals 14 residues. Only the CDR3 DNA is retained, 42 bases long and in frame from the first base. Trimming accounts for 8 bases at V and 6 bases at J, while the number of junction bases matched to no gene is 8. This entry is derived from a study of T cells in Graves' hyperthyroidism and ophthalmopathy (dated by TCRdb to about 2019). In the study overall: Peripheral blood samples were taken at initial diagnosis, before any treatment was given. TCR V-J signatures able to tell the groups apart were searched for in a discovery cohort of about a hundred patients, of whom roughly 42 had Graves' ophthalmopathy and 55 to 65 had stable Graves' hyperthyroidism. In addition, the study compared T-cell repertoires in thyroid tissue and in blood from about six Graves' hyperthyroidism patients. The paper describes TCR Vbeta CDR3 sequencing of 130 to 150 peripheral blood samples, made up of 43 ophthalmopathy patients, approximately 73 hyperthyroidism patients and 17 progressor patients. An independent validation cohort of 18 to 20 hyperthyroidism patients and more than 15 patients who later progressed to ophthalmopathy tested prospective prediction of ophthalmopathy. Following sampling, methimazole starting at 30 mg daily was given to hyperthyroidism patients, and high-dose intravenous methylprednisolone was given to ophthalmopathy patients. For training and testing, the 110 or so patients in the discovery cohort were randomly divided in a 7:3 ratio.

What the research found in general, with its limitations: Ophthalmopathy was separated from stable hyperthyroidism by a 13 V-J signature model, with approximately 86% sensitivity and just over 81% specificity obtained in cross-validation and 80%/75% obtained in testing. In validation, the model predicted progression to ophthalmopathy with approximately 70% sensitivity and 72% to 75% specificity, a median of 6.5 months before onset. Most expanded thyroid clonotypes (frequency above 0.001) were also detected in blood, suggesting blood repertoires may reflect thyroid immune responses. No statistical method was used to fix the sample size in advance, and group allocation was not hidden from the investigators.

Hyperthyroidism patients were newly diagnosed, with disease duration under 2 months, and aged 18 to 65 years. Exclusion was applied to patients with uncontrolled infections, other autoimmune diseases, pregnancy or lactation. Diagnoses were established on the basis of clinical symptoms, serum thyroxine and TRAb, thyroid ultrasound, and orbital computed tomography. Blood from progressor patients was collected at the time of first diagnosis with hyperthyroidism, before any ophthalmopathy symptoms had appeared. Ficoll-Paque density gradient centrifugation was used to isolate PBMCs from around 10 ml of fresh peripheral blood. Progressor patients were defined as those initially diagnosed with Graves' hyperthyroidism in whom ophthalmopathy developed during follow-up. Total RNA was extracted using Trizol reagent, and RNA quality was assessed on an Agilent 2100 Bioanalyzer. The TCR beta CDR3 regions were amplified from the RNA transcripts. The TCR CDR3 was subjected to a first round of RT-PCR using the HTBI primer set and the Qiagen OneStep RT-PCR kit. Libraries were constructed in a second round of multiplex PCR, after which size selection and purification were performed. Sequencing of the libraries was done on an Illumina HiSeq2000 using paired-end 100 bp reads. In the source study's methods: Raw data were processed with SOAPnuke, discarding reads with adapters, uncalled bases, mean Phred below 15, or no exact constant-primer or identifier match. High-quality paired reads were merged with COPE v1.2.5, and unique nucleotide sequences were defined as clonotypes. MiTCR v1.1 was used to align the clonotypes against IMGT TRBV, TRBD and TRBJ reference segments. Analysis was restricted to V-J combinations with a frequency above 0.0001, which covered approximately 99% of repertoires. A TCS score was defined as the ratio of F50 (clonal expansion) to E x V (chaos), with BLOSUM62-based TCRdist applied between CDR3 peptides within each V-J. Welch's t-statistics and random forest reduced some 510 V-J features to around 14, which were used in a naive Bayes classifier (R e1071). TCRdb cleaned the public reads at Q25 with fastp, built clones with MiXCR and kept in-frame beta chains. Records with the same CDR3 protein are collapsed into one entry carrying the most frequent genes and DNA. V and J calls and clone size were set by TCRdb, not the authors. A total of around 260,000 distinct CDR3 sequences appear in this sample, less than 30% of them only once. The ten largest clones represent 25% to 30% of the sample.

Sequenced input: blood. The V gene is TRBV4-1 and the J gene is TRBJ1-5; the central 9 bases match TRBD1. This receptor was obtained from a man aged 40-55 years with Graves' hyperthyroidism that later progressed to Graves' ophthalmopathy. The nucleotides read TGCGCCAGCGGACAGGGGATCAGGAGTCAGCCCCAGCATTTT. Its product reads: CASGQGIRSQPQHF.